A single sample is the source of the 27 T cell receptor beta chains below, sequenced in a study of T cell clones after liver transplantation. Profiled with immunoSEQ multiplex PCR; TCRdb holds only in-frame clones, not every one. The sample yields some 45,000 clones, roughly 84% seen once. The sample here was CD4+ T cells from blood, taken 24 months after liver transplant. Receptors were obtained from a human patient who received a liver transplant. Some T cells may possibly be graft donor cells.

The gene calls are TRBV5-6 and TRBJ1-1; D is unclear. There are 16 residues in the CDR3. Between the trimmed V and J ends, which lost 0 bases and 3 bases, there was a span of 15 bases. Germline V gene sequence: CDR1 SGHDT, CDR2 YYEEEE. The CDR3, as DNA: TGTGCCAGCAGCTTGGGGTACTCACCACTGGACACTGAAGCTTTCTTT. Its protein is CASSLGYSPLDTEAFF.

The rearrangement uses TRBV15 and TRBJ1-3; TRBD1 might be the D (5 bases). The CDR3 totals 18 residues. Per germline, CDR1 LNHNV and CDR2 YYDKDF (reference sequence). Trimming left V 1 base short and J 4 bases short, with 20 bases between. CDR3 sequence (DNA): TGTGCCACCAGCAGAGTGGCAGGGCAGGGCGGGAGAGGAAACACCATATATTTT. This encodes CATSRVAGQGGRGNTIYF.

The chain links TRBV5-1 to TRBJ2-4; 11 bases line up with TRBD1. The V gene's germline CDR1 is SGHRS and CDR2 YFSETQ. V was pared by 4 bases and J by 5 bases, with 8 bases of the junction left unmatched. The CDR3 consists of 16 residues. The CDR3: CASSPWTGGQENIQYF. The CDR3 DNA is TGCGCCAGCAGCCCGTGGACAGGGGGCCAGGAAAACATTCAGTACTTC.

The chain is built from TRBV7-7 and TRBJ2-5; D is ambiguous. V was clipped by 5 bases and J by 5 bases, with 12 bases between them. Germline CDR1 is SSHAT and CDR2 is FNYEAQ (reference sequence). This CDR3 has 13 amino acids. The CDR3 protein is CASSRDSGETQYF. CDR3 nucleotide sequence: TGTGCCAGCAGCCGTGACTCCGGGGAGACCCAGTACTTC. The full variable domain, its missing parts supplied by reference TRBV7-7 and TRBJ2-5, is GAGVSQSPRYKVTKRGQDVTLRCDPISSHATLYWYQQALGQGPEFLTYFNYEAQPDKSGLPSDRFSAERPEGSISTLTIQRTEQRDSAMYRCASSRDSGETQYFGPGTRLLVL.

This sequence joins TRBV19 and TRBJ1-6; 7 bases align to TRBD1. Trimming removed 7 bases from V and 6 bases from J; junction bases left unmatched: 12. CDR1 and CDR2 (germline): LNHDA, SQIVND (reference sequence). This CDR3 spans 16 amino acids. CDR3 residues: CASKRKLGQTNSPLHF. CDR3 DNA sequence: TGTGCCAGTAAGAGGAAGTTGGGACAGACTAATTCACCCCTCCACTTT.

In DNA form, the CDR3 reads TGTGCCAGCAGCTTAGCGGCCCAGCACACCGGGGAGCTGTTTTTT. Its translation: CASSLAAQHTGELFF. The chain employs TRBV7-9 and TRBJ2-2; no reliable D call. The germline V gene encodes CDR1 SEHNR and CDR2 FQNEAQ (reference sequence). Trimming shortened V by 0 bases and J by 3 bases, and 8 bases separated the two germline ends. The CDR3 totals 15 residues.

The V call is TRBV15, the J call TRBJ2-2; the D gene is possibly TRBD2 (5 bases). V gave up 1 base and J gave up 4 bases, with 10 bases separating them. The CDR3 covers 15 residues. Germline CDR1 LNHNV, CDR2 YYDKDF (reference sequence). The CDR3 nucleotides are TGTGCCACCAGCAGAGGACGGGAAATCACCGGGGAGCTGTTTTTT. Protein: CATSRGREITGELFF.

The V gene is TRBV18, the J gene TRBJ2-3; D is ambiguous. This CDR3 is built from 15 residues. Germline V lookup: CDR1 KGHSH, CDR2 LQKENI. V lost 4 bases, J lost 0 bases, and 11 bases lay in between. CDR3 in DNA: TGTGCCAGCTCACTTACACCGGCTAGCACAGATACGCAGTATTTT. Protein: CASSLTPASTDTQYF.

The rearrangement links TRBV5-1 to TRBJ2-7, with 14 bases lining up with TRBD2. The germline V gene encodes CDR1 SGHRS and CDR2 YFSETQ. V was clipped by 3 bases and J by 7 bases; unmatched bases: 6. This CDR3 region has 15 residues. The CDR3 coding sequence is TGCGCCAGCAGCTCCCGACTAGCGGGGGGGCAGGAGCAGTACTTC. Translation gives CASSSRLAGGQEQYF.

The chain combines TRBV27 with TRBJ2-1; a possible D gene is TRBD1 (6 bases). V was cut by 3 bases and J by 6 bases, with 12 bases left in between. Germline-derived CDR1 and CDR2 are MNHEY and SMNVEV (reference sequence). This CDR3 contains 14 residues. In nucleotides, the CDR3 is TGTGCCAGCAGTTTTTGGGGGCGGACCAATGAGCAGTTCTTC. It encodes CASSFWGRTNEQFF.

This chain links TRBV18 with TRBJ2-5, with TRBD1 identical over 12 bases. The V gene's germline CDR1 is KGHSH and CDR2 LQKENI. This CDR3 has 16 residues. After removal of 2 bases from V and 4 bases from J, the junction contained 5 bases not matched to a gene. The DNA of the CDR3 is TGTGCCAGCTCACCAAGACAGGGACAGGGGGCAGAGACCCAGTACTTC. Translating it yields CASSPRQGQGAETQYF.

On this clone itself: The sample contains more than one DNA sequence encoding this CDR3. The chain couples TRBV5-1 to TRBJ2-2; D is possibly TRBD2 (5 bases). In germline, CDR1 is SGHRS, CDR2 YFSETQ. The CDR3 extends over 16 amino acids. Trimming shortened V by 0 bases and J by 0 bases, and 9 bases separated the two germline ends. The CDR3 loop reads CASSLVGGPNTGELFF. CDR3 nucleotide sequence: TGCGCCAGCAGCTTGGTTGGCGGGCCGAACACCGGGGAGCTGTTTTTT.

V is TRBV18 and J is TRBJ2-5; D call uncertain. V lost 4 bases, J lost 1 base, and 7 bases lay in between. Germline assignment: CDR1 KGHSH and CDR2 LQKENI. This CDR3 is 13 amino acids long. DNA for the CDR3: TGTGCCAGCTCACGTAATAGCCAAGAGACCCAGTACTTC. Translated: CASSRNSQETQYF.

The chain joins TRBV11-2 to TRBJ1-2, with TRBD1 identical over 8 bases. CDR1 SGHAT and CDR2 FQNNGV come from the germline V gene. The CDR3 is made up of 14 amino acids. J gave up 4 bases and V 3 bases, and 4 bases lay outside the gene matches. The CDR3 bases are TGTGCCAGCAGCTTTGGGACAGGCATCTATGGCTACACCTTC. Translation gives CASSFGTGIYGYTF.

The V call is TRBV5-1, the J call TRBJ2-5; 7 bases agree with TRBD1. From germline, CDR1 is SGHRS and CDR2 YFSETQ. V shed 0 bases, J shed 1 base, and the junction held 6 bases outside the gene matches. The CDR3 is 16 amino acids. CDR3 coding DNA: TGCGCCAGCAGCTTGGCGCTACAGGGGACCCAAGAGACCCAGTACTTC. This sequence encodes CASSLALQGTQETQYF.

This sequence joins TRBV11-2 and TRBJ2-3; D not certain. The CDR3 is made up of 12 amino acids. V lost 4 bases, J lost 6 bases, and 8 bases lay in between. Germline values: CDR1 SGHAT, CDR2 FQNNGV. CDR3 sequence (DNA): TGTGCCAGCAGCTCCGAGGCGGATACGCAGTATTTT. Translation gives CASSSEADTQYF.

The chain links TRBV19 to TRBJ2-3; D is uncertain. Trimming removed 4 bases at V and 2 bases at J, with 4 bases between. The CDR3 covers 12 residues. Germline V gene lookup returns CDR1 LNHDA and CDR2 SQIVND (reference sequence). The CDR3 DNA is TGTGCCAGTAGTACTCTCACAGATACGCAGTATTTT. Protein: CASSTLTDTQYF. The full variable domain, in which reference TRBV19 and TRBJ2-3 provide the parts outside the CDR3, is DGGITQSPKYLFRKEGQNVTLSCEQNLNHDAMYWYRQDPGQGLRLIYYSQIVNDFQKGDIAEGYSVSREKKESFPLTVTSAQKNPTAFYLCASSTLTDTQYFGPGTRLTVL.

This chain connects TRBV6-4 to TRBJ2-6, with D possibly being TRBD1 (5 bases). Trimming shortened V by 6 bases and J by 2 bases, and 8 bases separated the two germline ends. The CDR3 spans 14 residues. The V gene's germline CDR1 is MRHNA and CDR2 SNTAGT. Here the CDR3 DNA reads TGTGCCAGCAGGACAGATACTGGGGCCAACGTCCTGACTTTC. Translated: CASRTDTGANVLTF.

This clone was detected a few times. This sequence joins TRBV5-4 and TRBJ2-3; no reliable D call. Germline CDR1 reads SGHNT; CDR2 reads YYREEE (reference sequence). Between the trimmed V and J ends, which lost 0 bases and 0 bases, there was a span of 11 bases. This CDR3 has 16 residues. The CDR3 reads CASSLETTLSTDTQYF. CDR3 nucleotide sequence: TGTGCCAGCAGCTTGGAAACCACCCTTAGCACAGATACGCAGTATTTT.

The CDR3 nucleotides read TGTGCCTGGAGTCTAGCGGGAGGGCAGCGGGAGACCCAGTACTTC. Its translation: CAWSLAGGQRETQYF. The chain carries TRBV30 and TRBJ2-5, with TRBD2 identical over 12 bases. The V and J ends lost 2 bases and 5 bases, in that order; junction bases with no gene match: 6. The CDR3 covers 15 residues. Germline assignment: CDR1 GTSNPN and CDR2 SVGIG (reference sequence).

V usage is TRBV19 and J usage is TRBJ1-2, with a weak D call TRBD1 (5 bases). V lost 7 bases to trimming and J lost 4 bases, with 19 bases between them. The CDR3 loop spans 15 amino acids. Germline CDR1 reads LNHDA; CDR2 reads SQIVND (reference sequence). The CDR3 DNA follows: TGTGCCAGTACCCATGGGACGGCAGGGCTCTATGGCTACACCTTC. It translates to CASTHGTAGLYGYTF.

The chain combines TRBV9 with TRBJ2-1; TRBD2 aligns across 7 bases. In germline, CDR1 is SGDLS, CDR2 YYNGEE. Losses at the gene ends were 3 bases for V and 6 bases for J; bases not matched to a gene: 6. The CDR3 sequence is 14 residues long. The CDR3 loop is CASSAVGGTNEQFF. The CDR3 DNA reads as TGTGCCAGCAGCGCTGTCGGGGGGACCAATGAGCAGTTCTTC.

This clone was seen a few times. The chain joins TRBV25-1 to TRBJ1-2, with 9 bases matching TRBD1. Germline V gene lookup returns CDR1 MGHDK and CDR2 SYGVNS. The junction had 5 bases not matched to a gene; V was cut back by 3 bases and J by 6 bases. This CDR3 contains 14 residues. The CDR3 DNA is TGTGCCAGCAGTGACCCCGGGACAGGGAATGGCTACACCTTC. Protein sequence: CASSDPGTGNGYTF.

V is TRBV18 and J is TRBJ1-4; 11 nucleotides match TRBD1. Germline CDR1 KGHSH, CDR2 LQKENI. The CDR3 has 17 residues. J was trimmed by 3 bases and V by 6 bases; bases with no gene match: 9. This CDR3 reads CASSSRTGGSANEKLFF. CDR3 sequence (DNA): TGTGCCAGCTCCTCCCGGACAGGGGGCTCGGCTAATGAAAAACTGTTTTTT. Using reference TRBV18 and TRBJ1-4 for the parts outside the CDR3, the full variable domain is NAGVMQNPRHLVRRRGQEARLRCSPMKGHSHVYWYRQLPEEGLKFMVYLQKENIIDESGMPKERFSAEFPKEGPSILRIQQVVRGDSAAYFCASSSRTGGSANEKLFFGSGTQLSVL.

The V and J genes are TRBV19 and TRBJ2-7, with TRBD1 as a possible D gene (6 bases). The CDR3 is made up of 14 amino acids. V dropped 4 bases and J dropped 2 bases, with 12 bases sitting between them. The germline gives CDR1 LNHDA, CDR2 SQIVND (reference sequence). CDR3: CASSTNREPYEQYF. In DNA, the CDR3 is TGTGCCAGTAGTACGAACAGGGAGCCCTACGAGCAGTACTTC.

The CDR3 reads CASSLSQASNYGYTF. CDR3 sequence (DNA): TGTGCCAGCAGCTTGTCCCAGGCCTCTAACTATGGCTACACCTTC. The gene calls are TRBV7-6 and TRBJ1-2; D remains unclear. This CDR3 contains 15 residues. Trimming removed 3 bases from V and 0 bases from J, with 11 bases in between. Germline V gene data show CDR1 as SGHVS and CDR2 as FNYEAQ.

This sequence joins TRBV6-1 and TRBJ1-5; D uncertain. V shed 2 bases and J shed 9 bases, with 11 bases lying between them. This CDR3 comprises 13 residues. The germline V gene has CDR1 MNHNS and CDR2 SASEGT. The CDR3 sequence is CASSEPRIRPQHF. The CDR3 nucleotides are TGTGCCAGCAGTGAACCGAGAATACGGCCCCAGCATTTT.